Following are 2 T cell receptor beta chains from one sample sequenced in a study of blood T cell repertoires in COVID-19. Using immunoSEQ multiplex PCR, the repertoire was profiled, and TCRdb retains in-frame clones only, with some absent. This table holds 130,000 or so clones, 84% found once. Sequencing was done on a sample of PBMCs or T cells enriched from blood (not recorded which). The receptor set was obtained from a woman aged 25 to 39 who had recovered from COVID-19.

The V gene is TRBV7-2, the J gene TRBJ1-5, with TRBD1 as a possible D gene (6 bases). Per germline, CDR1 SGHTA and CDR2 FQGNSA. Trimming removed 8 bases at V and 1 base at J, with 18 bases between. CDR3 length: 16 amino acids. CDR3 protein: CASGPPRQASNQPQHF. CDR3 bases: TGTGCCAGCGGACCGCCGAGACAGGCCAGCAATCAGCCCCAGCATTTT.

V and J are TRBV5-4 and TRBJ1-5, with D uncertain. The CDR3 extends over 14 amino acids. Per the germline V gene, CDR1 is SGHNT and CDR2 is YYREEE (reference sequence). The V gene lost 0 bases and the J gene lost 5 bases, with 9 bases spanning the gap. CDR3 DNA sequence: TGTGCCAGCAGCTTGGATGGGAGACATCAGCCCCAGCATTTT. Protein sequence: CASSLDGRHQPQHF.